This TCR beta chain came from a study of cytomegalovirus exposure and HLA in healthy donors. Study findings and constraints: For cytomegalovirus status, the classifier reportedly gave diagnoses with high specificity and sensitivity. Among the CMV-associated chains, three were confirmed in vitro as specific for CMV antigens. Subsequent analysis showed first-cohort TCR clusters tending to co-occur in more than 95 validation repertoires.

Profiling relied on immunoSEQ multiplex PCR, and the TCRdb table lists in-frame clones only, not all of them. The table has more than 130,000 clones, about 90% seen once; the top ten hold around 8%. The donors were members of the validation cohort, which comprised 100 to 150 subjects and was separate from the first cohort of 666 subjects. Comment on this clone: Its matching antigen is unknown.

The V end was cut by 1 base, the J end by 0 bases, with 3 bases between. Germline CDR1 is SGHAT and CDR2 is FQNNGV. The CDR3 sequence is 13 residues long. V usage is TRBV11-2 and J usage is TRBJ1-2, with D uncertain. Sample: PBMCs. This clonotype was obtained from a woman between 18 and 30 years old in good health and CMV-seropositive. CDR3 sequence: CASSLVSNYGYTF. In nucleotides, the CDR3 is TGTGCCAGCAGCTTAGTCTCTAACTATGGCTACACCTTC.